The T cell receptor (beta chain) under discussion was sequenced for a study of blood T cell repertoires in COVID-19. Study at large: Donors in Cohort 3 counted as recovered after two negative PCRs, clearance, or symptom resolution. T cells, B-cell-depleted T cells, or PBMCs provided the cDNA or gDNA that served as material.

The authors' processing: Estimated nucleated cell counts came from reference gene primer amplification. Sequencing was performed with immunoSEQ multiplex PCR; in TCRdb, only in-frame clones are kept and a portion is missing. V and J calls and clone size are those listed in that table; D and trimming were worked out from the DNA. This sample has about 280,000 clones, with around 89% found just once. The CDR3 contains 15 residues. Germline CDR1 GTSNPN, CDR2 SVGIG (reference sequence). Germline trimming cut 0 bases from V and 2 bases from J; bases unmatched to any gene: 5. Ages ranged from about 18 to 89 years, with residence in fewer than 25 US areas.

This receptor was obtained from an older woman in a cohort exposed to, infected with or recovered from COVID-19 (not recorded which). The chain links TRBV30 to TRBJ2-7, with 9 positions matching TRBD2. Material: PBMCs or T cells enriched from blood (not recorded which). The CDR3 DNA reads TGTGCCTGGAGTGTAATCGCGGGAGGGCCCTACGAGCAGTACTTC. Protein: CAWSVIAGGPYEQYF.